The source of this T cell receptor beta chain is a study of T cell repertoires in cytomegalovirus infection. This CDR3 has 15 amino acids. Germline V gene lookup returns CDR1 ENHRY and CDR2 SYGVKD. V gave up 3 bases and J gave up 2 bases, with 11 bases separating them. On this clonotype: Its antigen is not known.

TCRdb redid the calling of the reads with MiXCR, one entry per CDR3 protein. Altogether some 900,000 distinct CDR3 sequences are present, less than 35% being singletons, with the ten largest covering under 15%. The chain carries TRBV10-3 and TRBJ1-5; D not certain. Here the sequenced sample was cultured CD8+ T cells from PBMCs, taken from culture after CMV antigen stimulation. The TCR was taken from a human donor in good health (CMV status not recorded). Some clones in this sample may be carry-over from other donors' samples. CDR3 sequence: CAISEGHGGNQPQHF. For the CDR3, the DNA is TGTGCCATCAGTGAAGGGCATGGTGGCAATCAGCCCCAGCATTTT.